What follows describes a single T cell receptor beta chain. This specimen belongs to a study of cytomegalovirus exposure and HLA in healthy donors. The germline V gene has CDR1 SEHNR and CDR2 FQNEAQ (reference sequence). After removal of 4 bases from V and 4 bases from J, the junction contained 6 bases not matched to a gene. The CDR3 is 14 amino acids. The PCR was carried out with 60 Vbeta primers and 13 Jbeta primers. Method: immunoSEQ multiplex PCR; TCRdb's copy keeps in-frame clones and lacks some. The sample lists just over 150,000 clones, over 80% occurring once. J is TRBJ1-1 and V is TRBV7-9; 7 bases fit TRBD1. The sequence was collected from a male donor in good health and CMV-seropositive. The source material was PBMCs. In nucleotides, the CDR3 is TGTGCCAGCAGCTCGACAGGGCCTTCCACTGAAGCTTTCTTT. Protein: CASSSTGPSTEAFF.